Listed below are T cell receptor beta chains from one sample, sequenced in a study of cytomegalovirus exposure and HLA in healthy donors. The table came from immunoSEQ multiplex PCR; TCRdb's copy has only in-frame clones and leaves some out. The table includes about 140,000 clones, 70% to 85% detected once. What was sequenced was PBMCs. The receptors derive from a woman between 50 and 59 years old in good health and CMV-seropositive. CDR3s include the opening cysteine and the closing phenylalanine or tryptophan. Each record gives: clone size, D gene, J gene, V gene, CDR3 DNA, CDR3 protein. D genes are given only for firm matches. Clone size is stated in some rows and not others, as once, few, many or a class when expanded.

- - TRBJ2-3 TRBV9 TGTGCCAGCAGCGTTTCAGGGTCAGGGGGGGATACGCAGTATTTT CASSVSGSGGDTQYF
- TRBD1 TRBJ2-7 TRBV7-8 TGTGCCAGTTCTAGGGACAGAACCTACGAGCAGTACTTC CASSRDRTYEQYF
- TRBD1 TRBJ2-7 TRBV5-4 TGTGCCAGCAGCCCCGGGACAGCCTCCTACGAGCAGTACTTC CASSPGTASYEQYF
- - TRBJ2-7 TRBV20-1 TGCAGTGCCTGGGGGGGGCGAGAGCAGTACTTC CSAWGGREQYF
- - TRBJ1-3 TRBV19 TGTGCCAGTAGTATTTCGCGACTTTCTGGAAACACCATATATTTT CASSISRLSGNTIYF
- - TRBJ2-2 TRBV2 TGTGCCAGCAGTGTTAGCGGTACGAACACCGGGGAGCTGTTTTTT CASSVSGTNTGELFF
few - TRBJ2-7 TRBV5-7 TGTGCCAGCAGCCGTGGGGGCGAGGTCGTGTACGAGCAGTACTTC CASSRGGEVVYEQYF
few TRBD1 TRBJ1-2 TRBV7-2 TGTGCCAGCAGCTGGACAGGGGGCTATGGCTACACCTTC CASSWTGGYGYTF
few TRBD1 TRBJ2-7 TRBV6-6 TGTGCCAGCAGCCGGGACAGGGTTTACGAGCAGTACTTC CASSRDRVYEQYF
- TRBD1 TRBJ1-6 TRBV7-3 TGTGCCAGTAGACAGGGATTGAGCTCCTATAATTCACCCCTCCACTTT CASRQGLSSYNSPLHF
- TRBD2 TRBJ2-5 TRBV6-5 TGTGCCAGCAGTTACTCCGCGGGGGACTCTGGAGAGACCCAGTACTTC CASSYSAGDSGETQYF
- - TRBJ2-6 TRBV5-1 TGCGCCAGCAGTACTCCTCAGGGGTCTGGGGCCAACGTCCTGACTTTC CASSTPQGSGANVLTF
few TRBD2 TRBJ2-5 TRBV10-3 TGTGCCATCAGTACTAGCGGGGGGGCCCAAGAGACCCAGTACTTC CAISTSGGAQETQYF
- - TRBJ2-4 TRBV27 TGTGCCAGCAGTTTATCGGTGGGGCCTTCAAACATTCAGTACTTC CASSLSVGPSNIQYF
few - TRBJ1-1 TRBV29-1 TGCAGCGTTGACCTTCGGTCGGAAGCTTTCTTT CSVDLRSEAFF
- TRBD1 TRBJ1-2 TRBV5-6 TGTGCCAGCAGCTTGGACAGGGGCTCTCAACTATATGGCTACACCTTC CASSLDRGSQLYGYTF
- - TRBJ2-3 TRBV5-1 TGCGCCAGCAGCTTGGCCAGGGGAGCACACGCCACGCCAGATACGCAGTATTTT CASSLARGAHATPDTQYF
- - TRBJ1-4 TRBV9 TGTGCCAGCAGCGATGGACAGCCTGAAAAACTGTTTTTT CASSDGQPEKLFF
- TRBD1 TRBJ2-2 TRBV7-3 TGTGCCAGCAGCTCCGGGACAGGGCCCGGGGAGCTGTTTTTT CASSSGTGPGELFF
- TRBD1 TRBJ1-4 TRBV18 TGTGCCAGCTCACCGCGGGACAGAAATGAAAAACTGTTTTTT CASSPRDRNEKLFF
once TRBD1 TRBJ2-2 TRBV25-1 TGTGCCAGCAATCCGGGACAGGGAGTCGGGGAGCTGTTTTTT CASNPGQGVGELFF
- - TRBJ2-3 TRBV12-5 TGTGCTAGTGGTTTGGGACAGCTCACAGATACGCAGTATTTT CASGLGQLTDTQYF
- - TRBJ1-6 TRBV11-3 TGTGCCAGCAGCTTAGGACAGGAGAATTCACCCCTCCACTTT CASSLGQENSPLHF
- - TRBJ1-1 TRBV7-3 TGTGCCAGCAGAGAGGGCCCGAACACTGAAGCTTTCTTT CASREGPNTEAFF
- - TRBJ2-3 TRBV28 TGTGCCCTAGGGGCCCCCTGGACAGATACGCAGTATTTT CALGAPWTDTQYF
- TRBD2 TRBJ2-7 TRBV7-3 TGTGCCAGCAGCCGTGGGACTAGCGGAGGGGACATACACTACGAGCAGTACTTC CASSRGTSGGDIHYEQYF
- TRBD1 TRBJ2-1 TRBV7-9 TGTGCCAGCAGCCAAGGGGGACGGGACAGGACTTACAATGAGCAGTTCTTC CASSQGGRDRTYNEQFF
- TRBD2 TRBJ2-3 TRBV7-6 TGTGCCAGCAGGGGGTCTAGCGGGGGGGGATATCGCACAGATACGCAGTATTTT CASRGSSGGGYRTDTQYF
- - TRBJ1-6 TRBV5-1 TGCGCCAGCAGCTCCGCAGGGGATAATTCACCCCTCCACTTT CASSSAGDNSPLHF
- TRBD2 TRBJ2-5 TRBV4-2 TGTGCCAGCAGCCAAGAGGGGACTAGCGGGGGGGCGGGGGAGACCCAGTACTTC CASSQEGTSGGAGETQYF
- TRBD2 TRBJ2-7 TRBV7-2 TGTGCCAGCAGCCCAAGGACTAGCGGAGCCTACGAGCAGTACTTC CASSPRTSGAYEQYF
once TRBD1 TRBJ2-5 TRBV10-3 TGTGCCTCACGAACAGGGGGATTCCAAGAGACCCAGTACTTC CASRTGGFQETQYF
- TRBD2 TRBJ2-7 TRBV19 TGTGCCAGTAGTGCGTCGACTAGCGGAGCTTACGAGCAGTACTTC CASSASTSGAYEQYF
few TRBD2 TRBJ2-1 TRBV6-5 TGTGCCAGCAGTGTGCCTAGCGGGGGGGTGTTCTTC CASSVPSGGVFF
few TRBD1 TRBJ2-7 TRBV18 TGTGCCAGCTCACCCTGGACAGGGGCGGCCTACGAGCAGTACTTC CASSPWTGAAYEQYF
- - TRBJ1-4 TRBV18 TGTGCCAGCTCACCACTCCGGGGTAATAATGAAAAACTGTTTTTT CASSPLRGNNEKLFF
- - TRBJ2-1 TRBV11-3 TGTGCCAGCAGCCGCGGACAGCTCTACAATGAGCAGTTCTTC CASSRGQLYNEQFF
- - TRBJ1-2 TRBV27 TGTGCCAGCAGTTTATTACCGAGCATTTATGGCTACACCTTC CASSLLPSIYGYTF
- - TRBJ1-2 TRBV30 TGTGCCTGGAGCGGGACATTGGACTATGGCTACACCTTC CAWSGTLDYGYTF
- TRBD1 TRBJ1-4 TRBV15 TGTGCCACCAATACAGGGGTATCTAATGAAAAACTGTTTTTT CATNTGVSNEKLFF
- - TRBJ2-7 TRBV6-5 TGTGCCAGCAGTTACGGTGACCAGGGGTACGAGCAGTACTTC CASSYGDQGYEQYF
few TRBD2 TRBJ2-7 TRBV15 TGTGCCACGGGAGCGGGGCTAGCTTCCTACGAGCAGTACTTC CATGAGLASYEQYF
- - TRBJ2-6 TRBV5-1 TGCGCCAGCAGCACCACCTCAGCGGGGGCCAACGTCCTGACTTTC CASSTTSAGANVLTF
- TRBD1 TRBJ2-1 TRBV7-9 TGTGCCAGCAGCTACGGACAGGATAACTACAATGAGCAGTTCTTC CASSYGQDNYNEQFF
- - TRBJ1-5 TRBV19 TGTGCCAGTCTCGGAACAGAGTATGATCAGCCCCAGCATTTT CASLGTEYDQPQHF
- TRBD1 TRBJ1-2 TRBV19 TGTGCCAGTAGTCGGACAGGGGAAGGAGGCTACACCTTC CASSRTGEGGYTF
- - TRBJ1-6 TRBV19 TGTGCCAGTAGTTTAGGAGGGTACGATTCACCCCTCCACTTT CASSLGGYDSPLHF
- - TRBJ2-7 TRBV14 TGTGCCAGCAGCCGTCGACTAAGCCAATCCTACGAGCAGTACTTC CASSRRLSQSYEQYF